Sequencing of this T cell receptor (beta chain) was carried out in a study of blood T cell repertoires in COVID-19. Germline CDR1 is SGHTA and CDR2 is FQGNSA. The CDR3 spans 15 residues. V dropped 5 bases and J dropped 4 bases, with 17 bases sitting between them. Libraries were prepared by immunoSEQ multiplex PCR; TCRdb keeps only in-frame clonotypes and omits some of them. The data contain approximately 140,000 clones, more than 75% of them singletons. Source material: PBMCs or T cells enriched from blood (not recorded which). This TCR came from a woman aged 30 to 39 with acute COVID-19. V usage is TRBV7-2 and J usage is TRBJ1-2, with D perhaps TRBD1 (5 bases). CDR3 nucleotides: TGTGCCAGCAGCATGGGGGAGGGGCGGGGCTATGGCTACACCTTC. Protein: CASSMGEGRGYGYTF.